The 5 T cell receptor beta chains listed next were all sequenced from one sample in a study of OX40 agonist ivuxolimab in advanced cancers. Clones were read by immunoSEQ multiplex PCR, and TCRdb kept only the in-frame ones, dropping some. The sample yields about 66,000 clones, around 83% seen once. The sample here was CD4+ or CD8+ T cells sorted from blood, taken in a trial of the OX40 agonist ivuxolimab. The receptors were gathered from an adult with an advanced solid tumor such as melanoma, head and neck, liver or kidney cancer.

The CDR3 bases are TGTGCCAGCAGTGAACTCGATGGCTTAGGAAATGAGCAGTTCTTC. Translating it yields CASSELDGLGNEQFF. This rearrangement joins TRBV6-1 to TRBJ2-1, with no clear D. V lost 2 bases and J lost 7, with 15 bases in between. Germline-derived CDR1 and CDR2 are MNHNS and SASEGT. This CDR3 region has 15 residues.

The V and J genes are TRBV5-8 and TRBJ2-4, with 8 bases aligning to TRBD2. This CDR3 spans 15 amino acids. Germline-derived CDR1 and CDR2 are SGHTS and YDEGEE. The J segment lost 8 bases and the V segment lost 4 bases, leaving 11 bases of the junction unmatched. In nucleotides, the CDR3 is TGTGCCAGCAGCCCACAGGGACTAGTCTCTGACATTCAGTACTTC. Protein: CASSPQGLVSDIQYF.

This clone was counted a few times. The chain recombines TRBV18 with TRBJ2-3; 7 bases are a match to TRBD1. From germline, CDR1 is KGHSH and CDR2 LQKENI. With 3 bases clipped from V and 1 base from J, the junction kept 10 bases outside the gene matches. The CDR3 contains 17 residues. The chain's CDR3 is CASSPSPVGTGTDTQYF. The CDR3 DNA reads as TGTGCCAGCTCACCGTCCCCGGTAGGGACAGGCACAGATACGCAGTATTTT.

This chain joins TRBV5-6 and TRBJ2-3; D gene ambiguous. CDR1 and CDR2 from the germline V gene are SGHDT and YYEEEE. CDR3 size: 11 residues. Trimming stripped 1 base from V and 3 bases from J, with 0 bases between. For the CDR3, the DNA is TGTGCCAGCAGCTTGACAGATACGCAGTATTTT. Protein sequence: CASSLTDTQYF.

The chain joins TRBV5-5 to TRBJ2-2; TRBD2 is a possible D gene (5 bases). Germline values: CDR1 SGHKS, CDR2 YYEKEE (reference sequence). The CDR3 sequence is 16 residues long. Trimming cost V 2 bases and J 5 bases, with 16 bases left between them. The CDR3 here is CASSFGVGSWTGELFF. Here the CDR3 DNA reads TGTGCCAGCAGCTTCGGGGTTGGATCTTGGACCGGGGAGCTGTTTTTT.